This is a list of T cell receptor beta chains from one sample in a study of blood T cell repertoires in COVID-19. Assay used: immunoSEQ multiplex PCR; TCRdb lists only in-frame clones, some missing. The sample holds about 140,000 clones; roughly 76% are singletons and the top ten take around 12%. Material: peripheral blood. The receptors were gathered from a man at least 80 years old with acute or convalescent COVID-19. Both conserved end residues are part of each CDR3. The D gene is left open where the match is weak. Not every row has a clone size; where given, it reads once, few, many or a size class.

v_gene	j_gene	d_gene	abundance	CDR3nt	CDR3aa
TRBV18	TRBJ2-7	.	.	TGTGCCAGCTCCCCCTCGGCCGCGGTGTCCTACGAGCAGTACTTC	CASSPSAAVSYEQYF
TRBV5-5	TRBJ2-3	.	.	TGTGCCAGCAGCTTGGTGTCAAGCACAGATACGCAGTATTTT	CASSLVSSTDTQYF
TRBV18	TRBJ2-5	.	.	TGTGCCAGCTCACCTGAGTACCAAGAGACCCAGTACTTC	CASSPEYQETQYF
TRBV7-2	TRBJ1-5	.	.	TGTGCCAGCAGCTTAGCCGGGACACAGAATCAGCCCCAGCATTTT	CASSLAGTQNQPQHF
TRBV18	TRBJ2-7	TRBD1	.	TGTGCCAGCTGTCCGGGACAGGGGTGCGACGAGCAGTACTTC	CASCPGQGCDEQYF
TRBV6-1	TRBJ2-7	.	.	TGTGCCAGCAGTGAACCTGGCAGGGGTTACTCCTACGAGCAGTACTTC	CASSEPGRGYSYEQYF
TRBV10-3	TRBJ2-2	TRBD1	.	TGTGCCATCAGGGGACAGGGGATTTTCACCGGGGAGCTGTTTTTT	CAIRGQGIFTGELFF
TRBV15	TRBJ2-2	.	.	TGTGCCACCAGCACACGGACAACGAACACCGGGGAGCTGTTTTTT	CATSTRTTNTGELFF
TRBV4-1	TRBJ1-2	.	.	TGCGCCAGCAGCCAATCGACAGACTATGGCTACACCTTC	CASSQSTDYGYTF
TRBV5-1	TRBJ2-5	TRBD2	.	TGCGCCAGCAGCTTGGGAGGGACTAGTAAGGAGACCCAGTACTTC	CASSLGGTSKETQYF
TRBV12-3/TRBV12-4	TRBJ1-1	.	.	TGTGCCAGCAGTTACGGACAAATTGAAGCTTTCTTT	CASSYGQIEAFF
TRBV19	TRBJ1-5	TRBD1	.	TGTGCCAGTAGGGACAGGGATCAGCCCCAGCATTTT	CASRDRDQPQHF
TRBV29-1	TRBJ1-1	.	.	TGCAGCGTTCGCCAGGGGACTGAAGCTTTCTTT	CSVRQGTEAFF
TRBV18	TRBJ2-1	.	.	TGTGCCAGCTCACCACCGATCGCAACGGGCAATGAGCAGTTCTTC	CASSPPIATGNEQFF
TRBV27	TRBJ2-3	TRBD1	.	TGTGCCAGCAGTTTAGCTTCTGCAGGGGGCAATACGCAGTATTTT	CASSLASAGGNTQYF
TRBV20-1	TRBJ2-1	.	.	TGCAGTGCCCGCCCAGGAGAGCAGTTCTTC	CSARPGEQFF
TRBV11-2	TRBJ2-7	.	.	TGTGCCAGCAGCCCAGGACACAGAAGTTACGAGCAGTACTTC	CASSPGHRSYEQYF
TRBV3-1/TRBV3-2	TRBJ2-6	.	.	TGTGCCAGCAGCCCAAACAGGGCCGGGGCCAACGTCCTGACTTTC	CASSPNRAGANVLTF
TRBV5-1	TRBJ2-5	.	few	TGCGCCAGCAGCTTGGTGTTAGACCAAGAGACCCAGTACTTC	CASSLVLDQETQYF
TRBV11-1	TRBJ2-7	TRBD1	.	TGTGCCAGCAGCGGAGGACAGGTATTTCACGAGCAGTACTTC	CASSGGQVFHEQYF